These 24 T cell receptor beta chains came from one sample sequenced in a study of regulatory T cells in long-lasting Graves disease. CDR3 regions were amplified by Arm-PCR using iRepertoire HTBI primers to build TCR beta libraries. TCRdb re-analysed the multiplex PCR reads in MiXCR, keeping a single row per CDR3 protein. The profile shows around 340,000 distinct CDR3 sequences, about 18% of them singletons. As to time point: persistent/refractory GD, antithyroid drugs over 5 years with positive TRAb. PBMC RNA was the source of the TCR library. This specimen was peripheral blood mononuclear cells (PBMCs), taken when the disease was refractory, from a patient treated with antithyroid drugs. The receptors come from a female donor with Graves disease.

The sample holds many counts of this clonotype. The chain has TRBV2 and TRBJ1-1; TRBD1 matches 7 bases. The V and J ends lost 9 bases and 7 bases, in that order; junction bases with no gene match: 11. The CDR3 has 13 residues. The germline V gene encodes CDR1 SNHLY and CDR2 FYNNEI. CDR3 sequence reads: CARGQTVIGEAFF. The CDR3 nucleotides are TGTGCCAGGGGACAGACCGTAATTGGTGAAGCTTTCTTT.

In its sample, this clonotype was seen many times. The V gene is TRBV11-3, the J gene TRBJ1-6; 8 bases match TRBD1. CDR3 length: 14 residues. From germline, CDR1 is SGHNT and CDR2 YENEEA. The J segment lost 11 bases and the V segment lost 5 bases, leaving 8 bases of the junction unmatched. This chain's CDR3 is CASSRDRHIPPLHF. DNA of the CDR3: TGTGCCAGCAGCCGGGACAGGCATATCCCACCCCTCCACTTT.

This clonotype was picked up a small number of times. The chain carries TRBV19 and TRBJ1-5, with TRBD1 matching over 7 bases. CDR1 and CDR2 (germline): LNHDA, SQIVND (reference sequence). The CDR3 consists of 15 residues. Trimming cost V 6 bases and J 1 base; bases outside gene matches: 6. The DNA of the CDR3 is TGTGCCAGTAGCCGACCAGGGGGGAGCAATCAGCCCCAGCATTTT. Translating gives CASSRPGGSNQPQHF.

In its sample, this clonotype was seen many times. The chain uses TRBV7-8 and TRBJ2-2, with D unresolved. This CDR3 contains 13 residues. Germline loops: CDR1 SGHVS, CDR2 FQNEAQ. Trimming cost V 0 bases and J 12 bases, with 11 bases left between them. The CDR3: CASSLAAASKLFF. CDR3 bases: TGTGCCAGCAGCTTAGCAGCAGCCTCGAAGCTGTTTTTT.

The chain has TRBV20-1 and TRBJ2-7; 8 bases agree with TRBD2. This CDR3 is built from 14 residues. V shed 3 bases and J 7 bases; nucleotides not matched to a gene: 11. Germline CDR1 DFQATT, CDR2 SNEGSKA (reference sequence). This chain's CDR3 is CSASARGTRREQYF. The DNA of the CDR3 is TGCAGTGCTAGTGCGAGGGGGACTAGACGGGAGCAGTACTTC.

The chain recombines TRBV29-1 with TRBJ2-7, with 9 bases identical to TRBD1. The CDR3 consists of 12 residues. CDR1 SQVTM and CDR2 ANQGSEA come from the germline V gene. V shed 4 bases, J shed 3 bases, and the junction held 1 base outside the gene matches. For the CDR3, the DNA is TGCAGCGTTGTGGACAGGGGCTACGAGCAGTACTTC. Translation: CSVVDRGYEQYF.

CDR3 sequence (DNA): TGTGCCAGCAGCTTAATTGGGGTCTTCTCCTACAATGAGCAGTTCTTC. Translating it yields CASSLIGVFSYNEQFF. The rearrangement links TRBV7-9 to TRBJ2-1; no firm D call. The CDR3 runs 16 residues. Looked up from germline, CDR1 is SEHNR and CDR2 is FQNEAQ (reference sequence). The germline V and J ends were trimmed by 2 bases and 0 bases, with 11 bases remaining between them.

The rearrangement uses TRBV7-9 and TRBJ2-5; 7 bases match TRBD1. Germline CDR1 reads SEHNR; CDR2 reads FQNEAQ (reference sequence). J lost 4 bases, V lost 0 bases, and 2 bases had no gene match. The CDR3 consists of 14 residues. The CDR3 here is CASSLARQGETQYF. In DNA form, the CDR3 reads TGTGCCAGCAGCTTAGCTCGACAGGGAGAGACCCAGTACTTC. The whole variable domain, filled in from reference TRBV7-9 and TRBJ2-5, reads DTGVSQNPRHKITKRGQNVTFRCDPISEHNRLYWYRQTLGQGPEFLTYFQNEAQLEKSRLLSDRFSAERPKGSFSTLEIQRTEQGDSAMYLCASSLARQGETQYFGPGTRLLVL.

At least ten counts were recorded for this clonotype. V usage is TRBV6-1 and J usage is TRBJ1-2; D ambiguous. Trimming pared 0 bases from V and 4 bases from J, leaving 9 bases between. The CDR3 loop spans 14 amino acids. Germline V gene lookup returns CDR1 MNHNS and CDR2 SASEGT. CDR3 residues: CASSEARTAYGYTF. In DNA form, the CDR3 reads TGTGCCAGCAGTGAAGCACGAACGGCCTATGGCTACACCTTC.

This clonotype was seen at least ten times. V and J are TRBV12-3 or TRBV12-4 and TRBJ2-4; D is unclear. The CDR3 sequence is 12 residues long. Trimming cost V 6 bases and J 8 bases, with 11 bases left between them. The CDR3 DNA reads as TGTGCCAGCAGCCTTATGCGGCACATTCAGTACTTC. Residues: CASSLMRHIQYF.

Worth noting for this clonotype: One base away lies a much larger clone, so this may be a sequencing read error. V usage is TRBV6-1 and J usage is TRBJ1-1; TRBD1 aligns across 12 bases. Germline V gives CDR1 MNHNS, CDR2 SASEGT. V lost 4 bases to trimming and J lost 7 bases; unmatched junction nucleotides: 4. The CDR3 has 14 residues. The CDR3 DNA sequence: TGTGCCAGCAGTGGGGACAGGGGGCAATTTGAAGCTTTCTTT. This translates into CASSGDRGQFEAFF.

This clonotype was counted at least ten times. The CDR3 loop is CAWTINTGELFF. The CDR3 nucleotides read TGTGCCTGGACTATTAACACCGGGGAGCTGTTTTTT. V is TRBV30 and J is TRBJ2-2, with unresolved D. The CDR3 is 12 amino acids. Trimming removed 4 bases at V and 2 bases at J, with 5 bases between. The germline CDR1 and CDR2 sequences are GTSNPN and SVGIG (reference sequence).

This clonotype was counted ten times or more. The rearrangement uses TRBV7-2 and TRBJ2-2; 7 nucleotides line up with TRBD1. V was pared by 5 bases and J by 6 bases, with 3 bases of the junction left unmatched. This CDR3 is built from 13 residues. CDR1 is SGHTA, CDR2 FQGNSA, per germline. The DNA for the CDR3 is TGTGCCAGCAGCGCGACAGGGTCCGGGGAGCTGTTTTTT. Protein sequence: CASSATGSGELFF.

Details on this clonotype: A read error may be the cause here, since a much bigger clone is one base away. This chain uses TRBV12-3 or TRBV12-4 with TRBJ1-5, with D possibly matching TRBD1 (6 bases). The CDR3 sequence is 14 residues long. CDR3 region: CAGRGLGGLQPQHF. CDR3 DNA sequence: TGTGCCGGCAGGGGATTGGGGGGCCTTCAGCCCCAGCATTTT.

Comments on this clonotype: The germline gene is not matched at one end of the junction; a read error may be the cause. This chain uses TRBV19 with TRBJ2-7; possible D gene TRBD2, 6 bases. The CDR3 spans 14 residues. Germline loops: CDR1 LNHDA, CDR2 SQIVND (reference sequence). This CDR3 reads CAGSTHGGSYEQYF. The CDR3 DNA reads as TGTGCCGGTAGCACCCACGGGGGATCCTACGAGCAGTACTTC.

This clonotype was recorded once. The gene calls are TRBV7-9 and TRBJ1-2, with 7 bases aligning to TRBD1. This CDR3 has 18 residues. The V gene's germline CDR1 is SEHNR and CDR2 FQNEAQ (reference sequence). V lost 1 base to trimming and J lost 5 bases; unmatched junction nucleotides: 16. The CDR3 coding sequence is TGTGCCAGCAGCTTAGGAGGGGGGAAAAAGACAGGGACGTATGGCTACACCTTC. Translating it yields CASSLGGGKKTGTYGYTF.

V usage is TRBV28 and J usage is TRBJ1-2, with 7 bases fitting TRBD1. Looked up from germline, CDR1 is MDHEN and CDR2 is SYDVKM. Losses at the gene ends were 5 bases for V and 4 bases for J; bases not matched to a gene: 7. This CDR3 region has 14 residues. CDR3 DNA: TGTGCCAGCAGTCAGGGGGGTCTGAGCTATGGCTACACCTTC. Its translation: CASSQGGLSYGYTF.

The rearrangement joins TRBV6-1 to TRBJ1-1; D is perhaps TRBD1 (5 bases). This CDR3 region has 11 residues. CDR1 is MNHNS, CDR2 SASEGT, per germline. V was pared by 6 bases and J by 9 bases, with 11 bases between. Here the CDR3 DNA reads TGTGCCAGCAGCTGGGGCAAAAAAGCTTTCTTT. Translation: CASSWGKKAFF.

For the CDR3, the DNA is TGTGCCAGCAGCTTGACCGGACTAGCGGGAGGAAGGGGGACCCAAGAGACCCAGTACTTC. Translation: CASSLTGLAGGRGTQETQYF. The chain couples TRBV5-5 to TRBJ2-5; TRBD2 agrees at 14 bases. V lost 1 base and J lost 1; bases outside the gene matches: 12. Germline V gives CDR1 SGHKS, CDR2 YYEKEE (reference sequence). CDR3 length: 20 amino acids.

The chain joins TRBV20-1 to TRBJ2-7, with TRBD1 as a possible D gene (6 bases). Trimming cost V 0 bases and J 0 bases, with 12 bases left between them. CDR1 and CDR2 (germline): DFQATT, SNEGSKA (reference sequence). The CDR3 is made up of 15 amino acids. The CDR3 here is CSARDPRTASYEQYF. In DNA, the CDR3 is TGCAGTGCTAGAGATCCTCGGACAGCCTCCTACGAGCAGTACTTC.

This chain connects TRBV7-9 to TRBJ1-4; D might be TRBD1 (6 bases). V lost 1 base to trimming and J lost 12 bases, with 18 bases between them. Germline V lookup: CDR1 SEHNR, CDR2 FQNEAQ (reference sequence). The CDR3 is made up of 15 amino acids. Here the CDR3 reads CASSLGQEGLWELFF. Here the CDR3 DNA reads TGTGCCAGCAGCTTAGGACAGGAGGGCTTATGGGAACTGTTTTTT.

In this sample, this clonotype turned up many times. This chain uses TRBV7-9 with TRBJ1-4; TRBD1 is a possible D gene (5 bases). Germline assignment: CDR1 SEHNR and CDR2 FQNEAQ (reference sequence). The CDR3 consists of 12 residues. Trimming left V 1 base short and J 13 bases short, with 10 bases between. This CDR3 reads CASSLGGDRLFF. The CDR3 DNA reads as TGTGCCAGCAGCTTAGGAGGCGACAGACTGTTTTTT.

This clonotype was counted many times. The chain is built from TRBV12-3 or TRBV12-4 and TRBJ2-7; 10 nucleotides agree with TRBD1. V dropped 4 bases and J dropped 2; count of bases not matched to a gene: 8. The CDR3 runs to 16 residues. The CDR3 DNA follows: TGTGCCAGCAGTTCTAAGCTGGGACAGGGGACCTACGAGCAGTACTTC. Translation gives CASSSKLGQGTYEQYF.

As DNA, the CDR3 is TGTGCCAGCAGACGGGTGAGCTCTGGAAACACCATATATTTT. It yields the protein CASRRVSSGNTIYF. This chain connects TRBV6-2 or TRBV6-3 to TRBJ1-3; D remains unclear. The CDR3 length is 14 residues. Germline V gene data show CDR1 as MNHEY and CDR2 as SVGEGT. Between the trimmed V and J ends, which lost 6 bases and 0 bases, there was a span of 9 bases.